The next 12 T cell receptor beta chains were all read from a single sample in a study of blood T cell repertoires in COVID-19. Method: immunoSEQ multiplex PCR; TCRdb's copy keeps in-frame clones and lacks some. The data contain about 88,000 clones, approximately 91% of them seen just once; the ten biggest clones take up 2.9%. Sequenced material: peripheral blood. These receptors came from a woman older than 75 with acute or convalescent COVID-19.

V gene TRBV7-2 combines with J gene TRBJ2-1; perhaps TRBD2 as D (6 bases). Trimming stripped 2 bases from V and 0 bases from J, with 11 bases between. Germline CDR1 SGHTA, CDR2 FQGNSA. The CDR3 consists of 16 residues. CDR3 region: CASSLQGLLSYNEQFF. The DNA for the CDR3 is TGTGCCAGCAGCTTACAGGGACTCCTCTCCTACAATGAGCAGTTCTTC.

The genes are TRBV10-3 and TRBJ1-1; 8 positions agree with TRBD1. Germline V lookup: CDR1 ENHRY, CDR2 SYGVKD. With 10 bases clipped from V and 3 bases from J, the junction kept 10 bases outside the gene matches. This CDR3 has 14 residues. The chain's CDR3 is CATLRTGMDTEAFF. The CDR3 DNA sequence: TGTGCCACACTGAGGACAGGGATGGACACTGAAGCTTTCTTT.

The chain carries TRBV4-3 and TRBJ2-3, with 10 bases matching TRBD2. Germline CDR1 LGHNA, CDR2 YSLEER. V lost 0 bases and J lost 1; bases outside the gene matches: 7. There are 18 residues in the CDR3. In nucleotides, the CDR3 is TGCGCCAGCAGCCAAGAAAGCGGGGGGGCCGGGCGCACAGATACGCAGTATTTT. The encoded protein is CASSQESGGAGRTDTQYF.

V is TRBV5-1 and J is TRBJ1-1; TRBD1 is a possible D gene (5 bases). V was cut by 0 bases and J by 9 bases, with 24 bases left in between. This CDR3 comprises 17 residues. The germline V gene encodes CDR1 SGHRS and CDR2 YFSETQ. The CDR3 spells CASSLVGRGGPGAKAFF. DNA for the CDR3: TGCGCCAGCAGCTTGGTAGGCCGGGGCGGTCCGGGAGCAAAAGCTTTCTTT.

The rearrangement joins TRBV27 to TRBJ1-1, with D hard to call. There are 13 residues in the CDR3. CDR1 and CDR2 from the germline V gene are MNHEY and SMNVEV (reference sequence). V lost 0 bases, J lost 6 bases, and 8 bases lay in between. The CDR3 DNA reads TGTGCCAGCAGTTTATCGAGTTACGCTGAAGCTTTCTTT. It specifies CASSLSSYAEAFF.

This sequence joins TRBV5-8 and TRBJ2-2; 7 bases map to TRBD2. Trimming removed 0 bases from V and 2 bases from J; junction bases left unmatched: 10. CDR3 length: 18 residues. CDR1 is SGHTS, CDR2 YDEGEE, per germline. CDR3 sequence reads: CASSLALDASGNTGELFF. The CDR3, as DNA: TGTGCCAGCAGCTTGGCCCTCGACGCTAGCGGAAACACCGGGGAGCTGTTTTTT.

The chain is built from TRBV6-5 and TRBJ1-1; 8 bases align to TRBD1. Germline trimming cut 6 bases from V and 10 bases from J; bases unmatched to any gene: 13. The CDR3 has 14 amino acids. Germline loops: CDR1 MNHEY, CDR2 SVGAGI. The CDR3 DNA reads TGTGCCAGCAGCAAGGCCGGCAGGGGGCAGGGAGCTTTCTTT. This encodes CASSKAGRGQGAFF.

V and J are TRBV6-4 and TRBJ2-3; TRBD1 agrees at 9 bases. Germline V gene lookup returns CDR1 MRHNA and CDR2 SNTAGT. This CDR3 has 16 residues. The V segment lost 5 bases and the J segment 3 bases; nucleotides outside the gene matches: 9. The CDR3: CASSPTGGLGTDTQYF. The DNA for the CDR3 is TGTGCCAGCAGTCCGACAGGGGGTTTGGGGACAGATACGCAGTATTTT.

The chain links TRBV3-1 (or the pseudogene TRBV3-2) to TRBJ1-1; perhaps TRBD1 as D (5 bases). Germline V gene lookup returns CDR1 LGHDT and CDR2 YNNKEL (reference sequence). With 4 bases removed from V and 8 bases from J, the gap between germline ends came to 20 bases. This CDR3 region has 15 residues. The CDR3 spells CASSLLVGGAEEAFF. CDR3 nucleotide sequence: TGTGCCAGCAGCCTTTTAGTCGGGGGTGCGGAGGAAGCTTTCTTT.

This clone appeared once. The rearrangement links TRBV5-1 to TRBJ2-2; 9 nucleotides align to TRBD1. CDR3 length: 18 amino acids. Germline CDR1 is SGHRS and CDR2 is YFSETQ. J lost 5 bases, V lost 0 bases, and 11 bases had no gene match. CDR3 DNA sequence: TGCGCCAGCAGCTTGGTGGGGACAGGGAATCTAGGGACCGGGGAGCTGTTTTTT. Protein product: CASSLVGTGNLGTGELFF. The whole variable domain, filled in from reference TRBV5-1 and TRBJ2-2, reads KAGVTQTPRYLIKTRGQQVTLSCSPISGHRSVSWYQQTPGQGLQFLFEYFSETQRNKGNFPGRFSGRQFSNSRSEMNVSTLELGDSALYLCASSLVGTGNLGTGELFFGEGSRLTVL.

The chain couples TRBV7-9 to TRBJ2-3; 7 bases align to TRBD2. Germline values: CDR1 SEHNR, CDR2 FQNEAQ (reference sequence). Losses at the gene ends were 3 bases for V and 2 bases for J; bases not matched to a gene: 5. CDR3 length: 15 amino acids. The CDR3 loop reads CASSFQSGTTDTQYF. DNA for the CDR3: TGTGCCAGCAGCTTCCAAAGCGGGACCACAGATACGCAGTATTTT.

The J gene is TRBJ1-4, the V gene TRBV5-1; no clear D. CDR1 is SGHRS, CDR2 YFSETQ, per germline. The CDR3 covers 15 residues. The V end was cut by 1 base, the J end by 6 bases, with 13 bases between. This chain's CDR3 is CASSLYGGLDEKLFF. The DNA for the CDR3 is TGCGCCAGCAGCTTGTACGGAGGACTTGATGAAAAACTGTTTTTT.